This T cell receptor (beta chain) was retrieved from a study of T cell responses to AZD1222 COVID-19 vaccine (dated by TCRdb to the early 2020s). Context from the whole study: AZD1222 recipients with second doses at about 4 weeks or about 12 weeks were pooled, because spike-specific TCR depth and breadth did not differ between schedules. TCR sequencing was performed for 230 to 250 trial participants, of whom about 200 were given two doses of AZD1222 and around 25 were given two doses of MenACWY control vaccine. Trial participants were enrolled into age subgroups of 18-55, 56-69 and 70-plus years, which contained about 150, 27 and 61 TCR-sequenced participants, respectively. The paper's findings and limits, for the study overall: After two AZD1222 doses, spike-specific TCR breadth and depth were significantly higher than at day 0 and than in MenACWY recipients. Reportedly, almost half of the unique spike-specific TCRs recognized epitopes lying outside the regions that are mutated in the B.1.351 and B.1.1.7 variants. The 56-69-year group was small, and its depth increase did not reach significance, likely because of low power. Conclusions about previously exposed vaccinees were limited because only a handful of AZD1222 recipients were SARS-CoV-2 seropositive at baseline. Vaccine-associated CD4 TCRs spanned the whole spike protein, with dominant responses in regions 160-218 and 743-854. Because no day 14 peak-response samples were available, the repertoires could be characterized only after the peak T cell response. Participants were mostly white British and included more females than males, and it was suggested by the authors that clonal diversity may have been underestimated.

The label giving this sample's time point can be read as: baseline before first vaccination. The vaccinee samples were drawn from two UK trials, COV001 and COV002, one of which was a single-blind randomized controlled phase 2/3 trial testing AZD1222 (ChAdOx1 nCoV-19) in healthy adults. For TCRbeta chain sequencing, PBMC samples were collected from trial participants at day 0 and at day 28 after the second dose. A remark on this clone: What this receptor recognizes is not known. Nothing much larger sits one base from this clone, and base qualities are not available.

The CDR3 runs 14 residues from the cysteine to the phenylalanine. Of all the DNA, just the CDR3 is kept, 42 bases in frame from base 1. The germline V gene encodes CDR1 MNHNS and CDR2 SASEGT. A distance of 10 bases separates the germline ends of V and J, which lose 3 bases and 7 bases respectively. The CDR3 regions of human TCRbeta chains were analyzed by immunosequencing. Turning to the authors' computational methods: TCRs in the repertoires were compared against a reference library of SARS-CoV-2-specific TCRs that had been generated with the MIRA antigen-specificity platform. Breadth meant the fraction of unique TCRs that were SARS-CoV-2-associated, whereas depth meant the fraction of total T cells that were SARS-CoV-2-associated. Each spike-specific TCR was assigned to its reactive spike region and to a CD4 or CD8 class using the MIRA data. Log10-transformed breadth and depth values were compared by one-way ANOVA with Sidak's multiple comparisons tests. Imported from immuneACCESS, the table was reduced by TCRdb to in-frame sequences with V and J called. These copies leave out some clones; in studies compared against another copy, an unresolved V gene accounts for under half, and the cause of the remainder is not known. The V and J calls and clone size come from that table; D and trimming were worked out from the DNA. This sample holds roughly 120,000 clones; roughly 89% were observed only once. The top ten constitute less than 4.5% of the sample.

Recombination joined TRBV6-1 with TRBJ1-6; TRBD1 could be the D gene, as 5 bases match. The sample was peripheral blood, taken on day 0 of AZD1222 vaccination. This clonotype was obtained from an adult in good health. CDR3 protein: CASSEAGRNSPLHF. Here is the DNA: TGTGCCAGCAGTGAGGCAGGGAGAAATTCACCCCTCCACTTT.